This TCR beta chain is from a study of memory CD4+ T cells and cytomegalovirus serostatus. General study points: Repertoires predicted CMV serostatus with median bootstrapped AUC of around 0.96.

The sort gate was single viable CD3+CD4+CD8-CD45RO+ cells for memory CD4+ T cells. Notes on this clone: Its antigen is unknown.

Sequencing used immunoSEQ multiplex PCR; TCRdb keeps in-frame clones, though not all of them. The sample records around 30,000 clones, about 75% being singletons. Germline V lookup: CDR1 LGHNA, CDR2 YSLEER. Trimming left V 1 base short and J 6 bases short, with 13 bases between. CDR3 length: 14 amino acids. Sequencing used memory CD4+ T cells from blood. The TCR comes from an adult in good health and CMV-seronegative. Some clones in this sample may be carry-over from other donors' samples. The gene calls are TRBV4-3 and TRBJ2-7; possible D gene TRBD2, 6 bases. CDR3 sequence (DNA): TGCGCCAGCAGCCAAGGACGGGGGTCAAGCGAGCAGTACTTC. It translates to CASSQGRGSSEQYF.